These 12 T cell receptor beta chains originate from one sample sequenced in a study of T cell responses to AZD1222 COVID-19 vaccine. Produced via immunoSEQ multiplex PCR; TCRdb's table is partial and in-frame only. The sample yields around 130,000 clones, just over 85% seen once. The sample in question was peripheral blood, obtained on day 0 of AZD1222 vaccination. These receptors were taken from an adult in good health.

The chain combines TRBV4-1 with TRBJ1-6; D perhaps matches TRBD1 (5 bases). The germline V gene encodes CDR1 MGHRA and CDR2 YSYEKL. This CDR3 is 15 amino acids long. Deletions cut 3 bases from V and 10 bases from J, with 16 bases between. CDR3 sequence: CASSQGPRGVSPLHF. CDR3 coding DNA: TGCGCCAGCAGCCAGGGACCTAGGGGAGTCTCACCCCTCCACTTT.

The chain couples TRBV12-3 or TRBV12-4 to TRBJ1-2; D not certain. The CDR3 has 11 residues. The V end lost 5 bases, the J end lost 7 bases, and 8 bases lay between the germline ends. This CDR3 reads CASSNIGGYTF. The CDR3 DNA reads TGTGCCAGCAGTAACATAGGTGGCTACACCTTC.

The V and J genes are TRBV9 and TRBJ1-6; 7 nucleotides agree with TRBD1. J lost 5 bases, V lost 5 bases, and 7 bases had no gene match. Germline values: CDR1 SGDLS, CDR2 YYNGEE. The length of the CDR3 is 15 residues. CDR3 in DNA: TGTGCCAGCAGATTGGGACAGACAAATAATTCACCCCTCCACTTT. Translation gives CASRLGQTNNSPLHF.

The chain combines TRBV27 with TRBJ2-7, with D tentatively TRBD2 (7 bases). The ends were cut back, 6 bases at V and 4 bases at J, with 16 bases in the middle. This CDR3 is 14 amino acids long. Germline-derived CDR1 and CDR2 are MNHEY and SMNVEV (reference sequence). CDR3 loop: CASSPRRGAYEQYF. The DNA for the CDR3 is TGTGCCAGCAGCCCTCGCCGGGGGGCGTACGAGCAGTACTTC.

The CDR3 protein is CASSLSGAFTGELFF. Written as DNA, the CDR3 is TGTGCCAGCAGCTTATCGGGAGCTTTCACCGGGGAGCTGTTTTTT. The rearrangement joins TRBV7-2 to TRBJ2-2, with D possibly TRBD2 on 6 matching bases. V was shortened by 2 bases and J by 4 bases, with 11 bases between the two germline ends. Looked up from germline, CDR1 is SGHTA and CDR2 is FQGNSA. This CDR3 comprises 15 residues.

This clone occurred a few times. The V and J genes are TRBV5-1 and TRBJ2-1; D is ambiguous. CDR3 length: 12 amino acids. V was clipped by 9 bases and J by 10 bases, with 17 bases between them. From germline, CDR1 is SGHRS and CDR2 YFSETQ. The DNA for the CDR3 is TGCGCCACCACCTTTCCCGATGGGGAGCAGTTCTTC. Protein product: CATTFPDGEQFF.

This clone was picked up one time. The V call is TRBV7-2, the J call TRBJ2-5; D might be TRBD2 (6 bases). V lost 10 bases, J lost 10 bases, and 13 bases lay in between. Germline CDR1 reads SGHTA; CDR2 reads FQGNSA. This CDR3 contains 10 residues. As DNA, the CDR3 is TGTGCCACCGGGACTCTCAACCAGTACTTC. It translates to CATGTLNQYF.

The chain is built from TRBV19 and TRBJ2-2; 11 nucleotides line up with TRBD2. J lost 7 bases, V lost 4 bases, and 11 bases had no gene match. This CDR3 has 17 amino acids. CDR1 and CDR2 (germline): LNHDA, SQIVND (reference sequence). The CDR3 bases are TGTGCCAGTAGTACTCCGGGTAGCGGGAGGGCCTTCGGGGAGCTGTTTTTT. This encodes CASSTPGSGRAFGELFF.

This clone was counted once. The chain has TRBV11-1 and TRBJ2-3, with D uncertain. This CDR3 comprises 15 residues. The V gene's germline CDR1 is SGHAT and CDR2 FQDESV (reference sequence). Trimming took off 3 bases at V and 2 bases at J, with 12 bases between the two ends. The CDR3 loop is CASSFYGQDTDTQYF. Written as DNA, the CDR3 is TGTGCCAGCAGCTTTTATGGGCAGGACACAGATACGCAGTATTTT. Filled out from reference TRBV11-1 and TRBJ2-3, the complete variable domain reads EAEVAQSPRYKITEKSQAVAFWCDPISGHATLYWYRQILGQGPELLVQFQDESVVDDSQLPKDRFSAERLKGVDSTLKIQPAELGDSAMYLCASSFYGQDTDTQYFGPGTRLTVL.

The J gene is TRBJ2-2, the V gene TRBV14, with D unclear. With 3 bases removed from V and 4 bases from J, the gap between germline ends came to 18 bases. This CDR3 has 17 residues. Germline values: CDR1 SGHDN, CDR2 FVKESK. The CDR3 DNA sequence: TGTGCCAGCAGCCAGTGGGTGGCCAGGCAACCCACCGGGGAGCTGTTTTTT. It yields the protein CASSQWVARQPTGELFF.

This rearrangement joins TRBV5-4 to TRBJ1-4, with D perhaps TRBD1 (5 bases). CDR3 size: 15 residues. V lost 4 bases, J lost 7 bases, and 17 bases lay in between. Germline values: CDR1 SGHNT, CDR2 YYREEE (reference sequence). DNA for the CDR3: TGTGCCAGCAGCGCGAAAGAGGCGGGGGGTGAAAAACTGTTTTTT. This translates into CASSAKEAGGEKLFF.

The chain employs TRBV20-1 and TRBJ2-5; tentatively, D is TRBD1 (5 bases). CDR3 size: 12 residues. Germline V gives CDR1 DFQATT, CDR2 SNEGSKA (reference sequence). Trimming removed 3 bases from V and 4 bases from J, with 9 bases in between. CDR3 bases: TGCAGTGCTAGTTGGGGCGGAGAGACCCAGTACTTC. This gives the protein CSASWGGETQYF.